This is a list of T cell receptor beta chains from one sample in a study of T cells after posttransplantation cyclophosphamide. Assay: immunoSEQ multiplex PCR; the TCRdb copy retains only in-frame clones and omits some. This repertoire shows more than 50,000 clones, 70% to 90% found once; its top ten account for 2.8%. Sequenced material: PBMCs. Source of these receptors: a man between 25 and 39 years old with a blood cancer, CMV-positive, and with a related stem cell donor. The CDR3 runs from the conserved cysteine through the conserved F or W. The D gene is left open where the match is weak. The size of a clone is reported for some rows only, either as once, few or many, or as a class for expanded clones.

CDR3 DNA	CDR3 protein	clone size	D gene	V gene	J gene
TGCGCCAGCAGCCAGCGGACTAGCGGGAATCCCTCCTACGAGCAGTACTTC	CASSQRTSGNPSYEQYF	.	TRBD2	TRBV4-1	TRBJ2-7
TGTGCCAGCAGTTTAACGGGGCAGGGGCTTAATGGCTACACCTTC	CASSLTGQGLNGYTF	.	.	TRBV28	TRBJ1-2
TGTGCCAGCTCACCTCCCGGACAGATCTACGAGCAGTACTTC	CASSPPGQIYEQYF	.	.	TRBV18	TRBJ2-7
TGTGCCAGCAGTTACTCGTTAGTCCCGGCTGGAAACACCATATATTTT	CASSYSLVPAGNTIYF	.	.	TRBV6-6	TRBJ1-3
TGCGCCAGCAGCTTGGCCATGGGGAGGGACAGGGGGTACACTGAAGCTTTCTTT	CASSLAMGRDRGYTEAFF	once	TRBD1	TRBV5-1	TRBJ1-1
TGTGCCAGCTCACCCCTTTTACCGGGAGGGAATTCACCCCTCCACTTT	CASSPLLPGGNSPLHF	.	.	TRBV18	TRBJ1-6
TGTGCCACCCAACTCCAGGGGGCGCCTAACTATGGCTACACCTTC	CATQLQGAPNYGYTF	once	TRBD1	TRBV28	TRBJ1-2
TGTGCCAGTACGGGAAGAGGGCGGGGTGGTGGCACTGAAGCTTTCTTT	CASTGRGRGGGTEAFF	few	.	TRBV19	TRBJ1-1
TGTGCCACGAAGAGTCCTCGGAGCGTAGGCGAGCAGTACTTC	CATKSPRSVGEQYF	.	.	TRBV10-3	TRBJ2-7
TGTGCCAGCAGCGCACAAACGGGTGCGGATACGCAGTATTTT	CASSAQTGADTQYF	.	.	TRBV9	TRBJ2-3
TGTGCCAGCGGCAAGACCCAGTACTTC	CASGKTQYF	.	.	TRBV2	TRBJ2-5
TGTGCCAGCTCACCACGTGTGCGGGGAGGAGGCCCCGATGCGGATACGCAGTATTTT	CASSPRVRGGGPDADTQYF	.	.	TRBV18	TRBJ2-3
TGTGCCAGCAGTGCCTCTAGACCCTACGAGCAGTGCTTC	CASSASRPYEQCF	.	.	TRBV6-6	TRBJ2-7
TGTGCCAGCAGCTTCGGAGAAAATCAGCCCCAGCATTTT	CASSFGENQPQHF	.	.	TRBV11-3	TRBJ1-5
TGTGCCAGCAGCTCGTTGGGGGCTACGGGCAATCAGCCCCAGCATTTT	CASSSLGATGNQPQHF	.	.	TRBV7-9	TRBJ1-5
TGTGCCAGCAGCCGCAGGGTGCTGGAAACCTACGAGCAGTACTTC	CASSRRVLETYEQYF	.	.	TRBV7-2	TRBJ2-7
TGTGCCAGCAGCTTGGGACAGGGGGCTGAAGCTTTCTTT	CASSLGQGAEAFF	.	TRBD1	TRBV7-2	TRBJ1-1
TGTGCCAGCAGCTTTGGGCTAATGCGACAGGGAGACTACGAGCAGTACTTC	CASSFGLMRQGDYEQYF	.	TRBD1	TRBV13	TRBJ2-7
TGTGCCAGCAGTTTCCCCCGGACAGCCACCTACGAGCAGTACTTC	CASSFPRTATYEQYF	once	.	TRBV28	TRBJ2-7
TGTGCCAGCAGCTCGCGGGGCCCTAATGAGCAGTTCTTC	CASSSRGPNEQFF	.	.	TRBV7-9	TRBJ2-1
TGTGCCGCCTCACCGGGCTACAATGAGCAGTTCTTC	CAASPGYNEQFF	.	.	TRBV15	TRBJ2-1
TGTGCCACCAGCAGAGGCGTAGGGCGTGGGGGGGAGACCCAGTACTTC	CATSRGVGRGGETQYF	.	.	TRBV15	TRBJ2-5
TGTGCCAGCAGCGTCACTAGAAATGAGCAGTTCTTC	CASSVTRNEQFF	.	.	TRBV9	TRBJ2-1
TGCAGCGTTGTAAGACAGTCGGGCCCCTACGAGCAGTACTTC	CSVVRQSGPYEQYF	once	.	TRBV29-1	TRBJ2-7
TGCGCCAGCAGCCCCCCGACGGCGGGCGAGCAGTACTTC	CASSPPTAGEQYF	.	.	TRBV5-1	TRBJ2-7
TGTGCCAGCAGTACCACAGGGAATGAGCAGTTCTTC	CASSTTGNEQFF	.	.	TRBV27	TRBJ2-1
TGTGCCAGCAGCCACGCTGACAGGGGGGGCTACGAGCAGTACTTC	CASSHADRGGYEQYF	.	TRBD1	TRBV14	TRBJ2-7
TGCGCCAGCAGCTTGGGGCCGGACAGGGGCCACAATGAGCAGTTCTTC	CASSLGPDRGHNEQFF	once	TRBD1	TRBV5-1	TRBJ2-1
TGTGCCAGCAGTTTATCTTTCTCCCTAGGTAATGAAGCTTTCTTT	CASSLSFSLGNEAFF	.	.	TRBV27	TRBJ1-1
TGTGCCAGCAGCCCCATCATATTCGGGAGAAGCACAGATACGCAGTATTTT	CASSPIIFGRSTDTQYF	.	.	TRBV7-2	TRBJ2-3
TGTGCCAGCAGCCAGAGGGGGCAAAACATTCAGTACTTC	CASSQRGQNIQYF	.	TRBD1	TRBV4-2	TRBJ2-4
TGTGCCTGGAGTGTATGGGGCCAGGCTAATGAAAAACTGTTTTTT	CAWSVWGQANEKLFF	.	.	TRBV30	TRBJ1-4
TGTGCCAGCAGATACCGACAGGGGGCGGGGGAAAAACTGTTTTTT	CASRYRQGAGEKLFF	.	TRBD1	TRBV27	TRBJ1-4